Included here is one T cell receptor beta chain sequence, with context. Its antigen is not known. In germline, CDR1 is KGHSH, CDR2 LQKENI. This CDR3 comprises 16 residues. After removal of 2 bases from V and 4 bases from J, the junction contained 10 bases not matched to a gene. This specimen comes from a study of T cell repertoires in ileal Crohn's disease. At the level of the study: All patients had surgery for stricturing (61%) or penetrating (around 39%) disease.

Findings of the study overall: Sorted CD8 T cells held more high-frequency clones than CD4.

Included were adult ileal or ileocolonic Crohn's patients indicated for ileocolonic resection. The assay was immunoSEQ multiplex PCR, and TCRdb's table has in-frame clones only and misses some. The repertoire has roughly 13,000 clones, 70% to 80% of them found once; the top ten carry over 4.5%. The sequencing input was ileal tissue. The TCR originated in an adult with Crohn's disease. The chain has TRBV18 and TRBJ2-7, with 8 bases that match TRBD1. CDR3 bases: TGTGCCAGCTCACCAGGGTCAGGGACAGGTCTTTACGAGCAGTACTTC. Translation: CASSPGSGTGLYEQYF.